The 15 T cell receptor beta chains given below trace back to one sample, sequenced in a study of shared clonotypes between healthy human individuals. Assay: immunoSEQ multiplex PCR; the TCRdb copy retains only in-frame clones and omits some. The profile shows some 2,500,000 clones, 85% to 95% of them singletons. Sequencing was done on a sample of naive CD4+ T cells from PBMCs. Sample subset: CD45RA+ positively selected. These receptors were obtained from a man between 18 and 29 years old in good health. Some clones in this sample may be carry-over from other donors' samples.

The genes are TRBV11-2 and TRBJ2-1, with D possibly matching TRBD2 (5 bases). The CDR3 has 14 residues. Trimming cost V 6 bases and J 7 bases, with 16 bases left between them. Germline V CDR1 and CDR2: SGHAT, FQNNGV. This CDR3 reads CASRSWARGNEQFF. Written as DNA, the CDR3 is TGTGCCAGCAGATCGTGGGCTCGAGGGAATGAGCAGTTCTTC.

On this clone: Other nucleotide sequences in the sample specify the same CDR3. The chain uses TRBV7-9 and TRBJ2-2; D remains unclear. The CDR3 has 14 residues. Trimming pared 1 base from V and 2 bases from J, leaving 5 bases between. Germline V gives CDR1 SEHNR, CDR2 FQNEAQ (reference sequence). CDR3 loop: CASSLGLNTGELFF. The DNA for the CDR3 is TGTGCCAGCAGCTTAGGCCTCAACACCGGGGAGCTGTTTTTT.

The CDR3 sequence: CASKLGAGWELYF. CDR3 sequence (DNA): TGTGCCAGCAAGCTTGGGGCAGGCTGGGAGTTGTACTTC. The genes are TRBV11-2 and TRBJ2-7; D could derive from TRBD1 or TRBD2 (5 bases each). CDR3 length: 13 amino acids. V was pared by 7 bases and J by 12 bases, with 22 bases between. The germline CDR1 and CDR2 sequences are SGHAT and FQNNGV. Based on the CDR3 plus reference TRBV11-2 and TRBJ2-7, the full variable domain is EAGVAQSPRYKIIEKRQSVAFWCNPISGHATLYWYQQILGQGPKLLIQFQNNGVVDDSQLPKDRFSAERLKGVDSTLKIQPAKLEDSAVYLCASKLGAGWELYFGPGTRLTVT.

The chain uses TRBV21-1 and TRBJ2-2; the DNA was not used to check the table's D call, TRBD2. TRBV21-1 is assigned pseudogene status. The CDR3 sequence is 16 residues long. The CDR3 reads CASSKVVAGLTGELFF. DNA of the CDR3: TGTGCCAGCAGCAAAGTAGTCGCGGGACTCACCGGGGAGCTGTTTTTT.

This sequence joins TRBV28 and TRBJ2-7; no reliable D call. The CDR3 sequence is 13 residues long. V was cut by 7 bases and J by 2 bases, with 12 bases left in between. Germline CDR1 is MDHEN and CDR2 is SYDVKM. The CDR3 reads CASTRHPPYEQYF. Here the CDR3 DNA reads TGTGCCAGCACCCGACACCCTCCCTACGAGCAGTACTTC.

V usage is TRBV30 and J usage is TRBJ1-3; D might be TRBD1 (6 bases). The CDR3 consists of 11 residues. Germline assignment: CDR1 GTSNPN and CDR2 SVGIG (reference sequence). Trimming left V 0 bases short and J 15 bases short, with 12 bases between. CDR3 sequence reads: CAWSVDRSRYF. The CDR3 coding sequence is TGTGCCTGGAGTGTAGACAGGAGTCGATATTTT.

For this clone: A much larger clone sits a single nucleotide away, making a read error possible. The rearrangement links TRBV7-3 to TRBJ2-3; no clear D. Deletions cut 3 bases from V and 2 bases from J, with 3 bases between. Germline CDR1 and CDR2: SGHTA and FQGTGA. The CDR3 loop spans 12 amino acids. The CDR3 bases are TGTGCCAGCAGCTTTGACACAGATACGCAGTATTTT. It is translated as CASSFDTDTQYF.

The chain uses TRBV7-3 and TRBJ2-2; TRBD2 agrees at 7 bases. The CDR3 loop spans 17 amino acids. The V and J ends lost 5 bases and 2 bases, in that order; junction bases with no gene match: 11. Germline values: CDR1 SGHTA, CDR2 FQGTGA. CDR3 sequence: CASSPGGAGINTGELFF. CDR3 nucleotides: TGTGCCAGCAGCCCGGGAGGTGCGGGAATAAACACCGGGGAGCTGTTTTTT.

The chain joins TRBV25-1 to TRBJ2-7; 8 bases are shared with TRBD2. Germline lookup yields CDR1 MGHDK and CDR2 SYGVNS. With V trimmed by 3 bases and J by 4 bases, 5 bases remained unmatched. CDR3 length: 14 residues. The CDR3 sequence is CASSEAGGAYEQYF. DNA for the CDR3: TGTGCCAGCAGTGAGGCGGGAGGCGCTTACGAGCAGTACTTC.

The gene calls are TRBV28 and TRBJ2-1, with 10 bases matching TRBD2. With V trimmed by 10 bases and J by 3 bases, 12 bases remained unmatched. CDR3 length equals 16 residues. The germline gives CDR1 MDHEN, CDR2 SYDVKM. The CDR3 nucleotides read TGTGCCACCTTATACCGGACTAGCGGCCACTACAATGAGCAGTTCTTC. Translation gives CATLYRTSGHYNEQFF.

This clone was seen a single time. Other DNA sequences in the same sample also yield this CDR3. The V gene is TRBV9, the J gene TRBJ2-3; D not resolved. This CDR3 is 14 amino acids long. The germline CDR1 and CDR2 sequences are SGDLS and YYNGEE. V lost 0 bases to trimming and J lost 0 bases, with 5 bases between them. The CDR3, as DNA: TGTGCCAGCAGCGTAGGGGCTAGCACAGATACGCAGTATTTT. This sequence encodes CASSVGASTDTQYF.

The chain couples TRBV10-3 to TRBJ1-1; D unclear. The CDR3 length is 13 residues. The V end was cut by 4 bases, the J end by 8 bases, with 14 bases between. The V gene's germline CDR1 is ENHRY and CDR2 SYGVKD. In DNA, the CDR3 is TGTGCCATCAGTGGGTATGAAGGGAACGAAGCTTTCTTT. Its translation is CAISGYEGNEAFF.

V gene TRBV28 combines with J gene TRBJ2-5, with 8 nucleotides matching TRBD1. J lost 0 bases, V lost 5 bases, and 5 bases had no gene match. CDR1 MDHEN and CDR2 SYDVKM come from the germline V gene. CDR3 size: 15 residues. The CDR3, as DNA: TGTGCCAGCAGTAAGGACAGGGACTACCAAGAGACCCAGTACTTC. It translates to CASSKDRDYQETQYF. Full variable domain (outside the CDR3, taken from reference TRBV28 and TRBJ2-5): DVKVTQSSRYLVKRTGEKVFLECVQDMDHENMFWYRQDPGLGLRLIYFSYDVKMKEKGDIPEGYSVSREKKERFSLILESASTNQTSMYLCASSKDRDYQETQYFGPGTRLLVL.

This chain joins TRBV29-1 and TRBJ2-5; no definite D call. The germline V gene has CDR1 SQVTM and CDR2 ANQGSEA. V lost 8 bases, J lost 2 bases, and 15 bases lay in between. This CDR3 region has 13 residues. CDR3 residues: CSIGDLGQETQYF. The CDR3 DNA reads as TGCAGCATTGGTGACTTAGGGCAAGAGACCCAGTACTTC.

For the CDR3, the DNA is TGTGCCAGCAGCTGGGCCACCACTGAAGCTTTCTTT. This translates into CASSWATTEAFF. The chain uses TRBV5-6 and TRBJ1-1; no clear D. V was trimmed by 3 bases and J by 4 bases, leaving 7 bases between them. The CDR3 covers 12 residues. Germline V lookup: CDR1 SGHDT, CDR2 YYEEEE.